The rows below give T cell receptor beta chains drawn from one sample of a study of T cell responses to AZD1222 COVID-19 vaccine. Sequencing used immunoSEQ multiplex PCR; TCRdb keeps in-frame clones, though not all of them. The table has 100,000 to 150,000 clones, about 88% seen once; the top ten hold about 29%. Specimen: peripheral blood, collected on day 0 of AZD1222 vaccination. The receptors shown here come from an adult in good health. Each CDR3 is given with its conserved first and last residue. The order of the fields is clone size, J gene, V gene, D gene, CDR3 protein, CDR3 DNA. D genes are given only for firm matches. Part of the rows lack a size; the others show once, few, many or a class for expanded clones.

clone_size: .; j_call: TRBJ1-4; v_call: TRBV2; d_call: TRBD1; cdr3_aa: CASTGQGASNEKLFF; cdr3_nt: TGTGCCAGCACCGGACAGGGGGCCTCTAATGAAAAACTGTTTTTT
clone_size: .; j_call: TRBJ2-3; v_call: TRBV27; d_call: TRBD2; cdr3_aa: CASSRWAGGTDTQYF; cdr3_nt: TGTGCCAGCAGCCGATGGGCGGGGGGCACAGATACGCAGTATTTT
clone_size: .; j_call: TRBJ1-5; v_call: TRBV18; d_call: .; cdr3_aa: CASSPEARQSYFQPQHF; cdr3_nt: TGTGCCAGCTCACCAGAGGCTAGGCAGTCATATTTTCAGCCCCAGCATTTT
clone_size: .; j_call: TRBJ1-4; v_call: TRBV3-1/TRBV3-2; d_call: TRBD1; cdr3_aa: CASSQEDRGREKLFF; cdr3_nt: TGTGCCAGCAGCCAAGAGGACAGGGGGCGAGAAAAACTGTTTTTT
clone_size: .; j_call: TRBJ1-1; v_call: TRBV29-1; d_call: .; cdr3_aa: CSARGRNTEAFF; cdr3_nt: TGCAGCGCCAGGGGTCGCAACACTGAAGCTTTCTTT
clone_size: .; j_call: TRBJ1-4; v_call: TRBV12-3/TRBV12-4; d_call: .; cdr3_aa: CASSLSEKLFF; cdr3_nt: TGTGCCAGCAGTTTGAGTGAAAAACTGTTTTTT
clone_size: .; j_call: TRBJ1-3; v_call: TRBV12-3/TRBV12-4; d_call: .; cdr3_aa: CASSLGYREPSF; cdr3_nt: TGTGCCAGCAGTTTAGGTTACCGGGAGCCCAGTTTT
clone_size: .; j_call: TRBJ1-5; v_call: TRBV19; d_call: .; cdr3_aa: CASSATGLSNQPQHF; cdr3_nt: TGTGCCAGTAGTGCCACGGGGCTTAGCAATCAGCCCCAGCATTTT
clone_size: .; j_call: TRBJ1-1; v_call: TRBV7-2; d_call: .; cdr3_aa: CASSPGGGPWGTEAFF; cdr3_nt: TGTGCCAGCAGCCCCGGGGGAGGGCCCTGGGGGACTGAAGCTTTCTTT
clone_size: .; j_call: TRBJ2-7; v_call: TRBV7-8; d_call: .; cdr3_aa: CASSYQAVYEQYF; cdr3_nt: TGTGCCAGCAGCTACCAGGCGGTTTACGAGCAGTACTTC
clone_size: .; j_call: TRBJ1-6; v_call: TRBV4-3; d_call: TRBD1; cdr3_aa: CASSQETGGNNSPLHF; cdr3_nt: TGCGCCAGCAGCCAAGAGACAGGGGGGAATAATTCACCCCTCCACTTT
clone_size: .; j_call: TRBJ1-1; v_call: TRBV7-8; d_call: TRBD1; cdr3_aa: CASSNTGVLNTEAFF; cdr3_nt: TGTGCCAGCAGCAACACAGGGGTTCTGAACACTGAAGCTTTCTTT
clone_size: .; j_call: TRBJ1-2; v_call: TRBV7-8; d_call: .; cdr3_aa: CASSLVPDGYGYTF; cdr3_nt: TGTGCCAGCAGCTTAGTCCCGGACGGATATGGCTACACCTTC
clone_size: .; j_call: TRBJ1-4; v_call: TRBV2; d_call: .; cdr3_aa: CASSQDGGAEKLFF; cdr3_nt: TGTGCCAGCAGCCAGGACGGGGGCGCGGAAAAACTGTTTTTT
clone_size: .; j_call: TRBJ2-1; v_call: TRBV7-2; d_call: TRBD2; cdr3_aa: CASSLEVAGGNEQFF; cdr3_nt: TGTGCCAGCAGCTTAGAGGTAGCGGGGGGTAATGAGCAGTTCTTC
clone_size: .; j_call: TRBJ2-5; v_call: TRBV3-1/TRBV3-2; d_call: TRBD2; cdr3_aa: CASSQESSLAGYQETQYF; cdr3_nt: TGTGCCAGCAGCCAAGAGAGCTCCCTAGCGGGGTACCAAGAGACCCAGTACTTC
clone_size: once; j_call: TRBJ2-1; v_call: TRBV7-6; d_call: TRBD2; cdr3_aa: CASSLAAGGPDEQFF; cdr3_nt: TGTGCCAGCAGCTTAGCGGCGGGAGGGCCTGATGAGCAGTTCTTC
clone_size: .; j_call: TRBJ1-4; v_call: TRBV7-2; d_call: .; cdr3_aa: CASSLGGGSNEKLFF; cdr3_nt: TGTGCCAGCAGCCTCGGGGGGGGCTCTAATGAAAAACTGTTTTTT
clone_size: .; j_call: TRBJ2-2; v_call: TRBV19; d_call: TRBD2; cdr3_aa: CASSSLGSGRTGELFF; cdr3_nt: TGTGCCAGTAGTTCCCTGGGTAGCGGGAGGACCGGGGAGCTGTTTTTT
clone_size: .; j_call: TRBJ1-2; v_call: TRBV5-1; d_call: TRBD1; cdr3_aa: CASSRQGSYGYTF; cdr3_nt: TGCGCCAGCAGCCGACAGGGTTCGTATGGCTACACCTTC
clone_size: .; j_call: TRBJ1-2; v_call: TRBV27; d_call: .; cdr3_aa: CASSLGINYGYTF; cdr3_nt: TGTGCCAGCAGTCTGGGGATTAACTATGGCTACACCTTC
clone_size: .; j_call: TRBJ1-6; v_call: TRBV3-1/TRBV3-2; d_call: .; cdr3_aa: CASSQVRRGNSPLHF; cdr3_nt: TGTGCCAGCAGCCAAGTACGCAGGGGAAATTCACCCCTCCACTTT
clone_size: .; j_call: TRBJ2-1; v_call: TRBV24-1; d_call: .; cdr3_aa: CATSDTQGSKFF; cdr3_nt: TGTGCCACCAGTGATACCCAGGGTAGCAAGTTCTTC
clone_size: .; j_call: TRBJ2-3; v_call: TRBV5-1; d_call: .; cdr3_aa: CASKRWSTDTQYF; cdr3_nt: TGCGCCAGCAAGAGGTGGAGCACAGATACGCAGTATTTT
clone_size: .; j_call: TRBJ1-2; v_call: TRBV15; d_call: .; cdr3_aa: CATSRGQINYGYTF; cdr3_nt: TGTGCCACCAGCAGAGGGCAAATCAACTATGGCTACACCTTC
clone_size: .; j_call: TRBJ1-1; v_call: TRBV5-1; d_call: .; cdr3_aa: CASSSTGTMNTEAFF; cdr3_nt: TGCGCCAGCAGCTCTACCGGGACGATGAACACTGAAGCTTTCTTT
clone_size: few; j_call: TRBJ2-7; v_call: TRBV6-5; d_call: TRBD1; cdr3_aa: CASSFRDRAWEQYF; cdr3_nt: TGTGCCAGCAGTTTCCGGGACAGGGCCTGGGAGCAGTACTTC
clone_size: .; j_call: TRBJ1-2; v_call: TRBV5-8; d_call: .; cdr3_aa: CASSFPPNYGYTF; cdr3_nt: TGTGCCAGCAGCTTTCCCCCTAACTATGGCTACACCTTC
clone_size: .; j_call: TRBJ2-2; v_call: TRBV5-1; d_call: .; cdr3_aa: CASSAANTGELFF; cdr3_nt: TGCGCCAGCAGCGCCGCGAACACCGGGGAGCTGTTTTTT
clone_size: .; j_call: TRBJ2-2; v_call: TRBV19; d_call: TRBD1; cdr3_aa: CASSDRGSGELFF; cdr3_nt: TGTGCCAGTTCGGACAGGGGGTCCGGGGAGCTGTTTTTT
clone_size: .; j_call: TRBJ2-7; v_call: TRBV12-3/TRBV12-4; d_call: .; cdr3_aa: CASSSREVSEQYF; cdr3_nt: TGTGCCAGCAGTTCCAGGGAAGTGTCCGAGCAGTACTTC
clone_size: .; j_call: TRBJ2-5; v_call: TRBV29-1; d_call: TRBD2; cdr3_aa: CSVERGETQYF; cdr3_nt: TGCAGCGTTGAGCGGGGGGAGACCCAGTACTTC
clone_size: .; j_call: TRBJ1-5; v_call: TRBV30; d_call: TRBD1; cdr3_aa: CAFTGTDSNQPQHF; cdr3_nt: TGTGCCTTCACGGGGACAGATAGCAATCAGCCCCAGCATTTT
clone_size: .; j_call: TRBJ1-5; v_call: TRBV5-6; d_call: .; cdr3_aa: CASSLGGGPNQPQHF; cdr3_nt: TGTGCCAGCAGCCTCGGGGGGGGCCCTAATCAGCCCCAGCATTTT
clone_size: .; j_call: TRBJ2-1; v_call: TRBV6-5; d_call: .; cdr3_aa: CASTQPPLRQFF; cdr3_nt: TGTGCCAGCACTCAGCCCCCTTTAAGGCAGTTCTTC
clone_size: .; j_call: TRBJ2-7; v_call: TRBV27; d_call: .; cdr3_aa: CASSVYGTTYEQYF; cdr3_nt: TGTGCCAGCAGTGTCTACGGGACAACCTACGAGCAGTACTTC
clone_size: .; j_call: TRBJ1-6; v_call: TRBV11-2; d_call: TRBD1; cdr3_aa: CASSLDATGGLHNSPLHF; cdr3_nt: TGTGCCAGCAGCTTAGACGCGACAGGGGGACTTCATAATTCACCCCTCCACTTT
clone_size: .; j_call: TRBJ2-7; v_call: TRBV11-2; d_call: TRBD2; cdr3_aa: CASSLLSGSSYEQYF; cdr3_nt: TGTGCCAGCAGCCTACTGAGCGGGAGCTCGTACGAGCAGTACTTC
clone_size: .; j_call: TRBJ2-7; v_call: TRBV27; d_call: TRBD1; cdr3_aa: CASSVPGQGGSYEQYF; cdr3_nt: TGTGCCAGCAGTGTACCGGGACAGGGAGGGAGCTACGAGCAGTACTTC
clone_size: .; j_call: TRBJ2-7; v_call: TRBV12-3/TRBV12-4; d_call: .; cdr3_aa: CASSLGSYEQYF; cdr3_nt: TGTGCCAGCAGCCTAGGCTCCTACGAGCAGTACTTC
clone_size: .; j_call: TRBJ1-2; v_call: TRBV28; d_call: .; cdr3_aa: CASSSGTTSYGYTF; cdr3_nt: TGTGCCAGCAGTTCCGGGACAACCTCTTATGGCTACACCTTC
clone_size: .; j_call: TRBJ1-1; v_call: TRBV11-2; d_call: TRBD1; cdr3_aa: CASSSRQGASEAFF; cdr3_nt: TGTGCCAGCAGCTCCAGACAGGGGGCGAGTGAAGCTTTCTTT
clone_size: .; j_call: TRBJ2-2; v_call: TRBV4-2; d_call: .; cdr3_aa: CASSGVLGAGELFF; cdr3_nt: TGTGCCAGCAGCGGGGTTCTGGGCGCCGGGGAGCTGTTTTTT
clone_size: .; j_call: TRBJ2-7; v_call: TRBV29-1; d_call: TRBD1; cdr3_aa: CSANPGGSSYEQYF; cdr3_nt: TGCAGCGCAAACCCAGGGGGCAGCTCCTACGAGCAGTACTTC
clone_size: .; j_call: TRBJ1-6; v_call: TRBV29-1; d_call: TRBD1; cdr3_aa: CSVRTGAVDSPLHF; cdr3_nt: TGCAGCGTTCGGACAGGGGCGGTAGATTCACCCCTCCACTTT
clone_size: .; j_call: TRBJ2-1; v_call: TRBV18; d_call: .; cdr3_aa: CASSPVGSNEQFF; cdr3_nt: TGTGCCAGCTCACCAGTCGGGAGCAATGAGCAGTTCTTC